These 6 T cell receptor beta chains came from one sample sequenced in a study of blood T cell repertoires in COVID-19. The protocol was immunoSEQ multiplex PCR, while the TCRdb copy is restricted to in-frame clones and leaves out a portion. The sample holds a few hundred thousand clones, 75% to 90% seen once. The source material was PBMCs or T cells enriched from blood (not recorded which). These receptors originate from a woman aged 40 to 50 who had recovered from COVID-19.

This sequence joins TRBV3-1 (or the pseudogene TRBV3-2) and TRBJ1-5; perhaps TRBD1 as D (5 bases). V was pared by 2 bases and J by 3 bases, with 11 bases between. The CDR3 is 15 amino acids. Germline V gene lookup returns CDR1 LGHDT and CDR2 YNNKEL (reference sequence). CDR3 sequence (DNA): TGTGCCAGCAGCCAAAGCGGGGGTATCAATCAGCCCCAGCATTTT. It translates to CASSQSGGINQPQHF.

This clone was seen only a few times. The V gene is TRBV18, the J gene TRBJ2-1; 7 bases agree with TRBD2. Unmatched junction bases numbered 18, after V lost 3 bases and J lost 7 bases. This CDR3 region has 18 residues. CDR1 and CDR2 (germline): KGHSH, LQKENI. The CDR3 nucleotides read TGTGCCAGCTCACCTCAGGCCGCCCTAGCGGTCCCCTTAAATGAGCAGTTCTTC. This translates into CASSPQAALAVPLNEQFF. Complete variable domain (other parts from reference TRBV18 and TRBJ2-1): NAGVMQNPRHLVRRRGQEARLRCSPMKGHSHVYWYRQLPEEGLKFMVYLQKENIIDESGMPKERFSAEFPKEGPSILRIQQVVRGDSAAYFCASSPQAALAVPLNEQFFGPGTRLTVL.

The V call is TRBV19, the J call TRBJ1-1, with TRBD1 matching over 9 bases. The CDR3 consists of 22 residues. V lost 6 bases, J lost 1 base, and 27 bases stayed unmatched. CDR1 is LNHDA, CDR2 SQIVND, per germline (reference sequence). CDR3 bases: TGTGCCAGTAGAGATTCCGGGACAGGGAGACTGAATGTGAAGAGGGCGAACACTGAAGCTTTCTTT. This translates into CASRDSGTGRLNVKRANTEAFF.

The V gene is TRBV2, the J gene TRBJ2-3; D gene uncertain. Trimming removed 11 bases from V and 0 bases from J, with 9 bases in between. The CDR3 is made up of 12 amino acids. Germline CDR1 and CDR2: SNHLY and FYNNEI. CDR3 nucleotides: TGTGCCTCCGGAGTTAGCACAGATACGCAGTATTTT. Translation: CASGVSTDTQYF.

The V call is TRBV5-1, the J call TRBJ2-1; D possibly corresponds to TRBD2 (5 bases). This CDR3 comprises 13 residues. CDR1 and CDR2 (germline): SGHRS, YFSETQ. Between the trimmed V and J ends, which lost 4 bases and 5 bases, there was a span of 10 bases. The CDR3 DNA reads as TGCGCCAGCAGCGAAGGACTGGACAATGAGCAGTTCTTC. Protein: CASSEGLDNEQFF.

The chain is built from TRBV30 and TRBJ1-3; maybe TRBD1 (5 bases). CDR3 length: 14 residues. The germline CDR1 and CDR2 sequences are GTSNPN and SVGIG (reference sequence). V was trimmed by 3 bases and J by 4 bases, leaving 13 bases between them. The CDR3 region is CAWSLGGDGNTIYF. DNA of the CDR3: TGTGCCTGGAGCCTGGGGGGGGACGGAAACACCATATATTTT.